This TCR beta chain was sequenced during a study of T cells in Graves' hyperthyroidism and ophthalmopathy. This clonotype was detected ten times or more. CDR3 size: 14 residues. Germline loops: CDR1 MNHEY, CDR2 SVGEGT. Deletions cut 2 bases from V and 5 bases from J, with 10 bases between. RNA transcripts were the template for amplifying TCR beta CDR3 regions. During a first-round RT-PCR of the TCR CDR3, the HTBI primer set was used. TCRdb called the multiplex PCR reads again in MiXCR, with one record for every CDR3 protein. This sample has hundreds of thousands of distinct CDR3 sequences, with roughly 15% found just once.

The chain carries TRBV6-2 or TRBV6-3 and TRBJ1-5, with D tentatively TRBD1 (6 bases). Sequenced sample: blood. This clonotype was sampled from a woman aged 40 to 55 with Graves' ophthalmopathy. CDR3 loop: CASSYVQGHQPQHF. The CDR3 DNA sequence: TGTGCCAGCAGTTACGTACAGGGTCATCAGCCCCAGCATTTT.